This T cell receptor (beta chain) came from a study of blood T cells in healthy people across ages. A second PCR, run for roughly 7 to 11 cycles, used a sample-barcoded 5' primer plus a J-beta primer mix. TCRdb re-called the 5' RACE reads through MiXCR, storing one row per CDR3 protein. The sample consists of about 800,000 distinct CDR3 sequences, about 62% of them appearing once. The CDR3 has 15 residues. V was clipped by 6 bases and J by 1 base; unmatched bases: 7. Germline V gene sequence: CDR1 DFQATT, CDR2 SNEGSKA (reference sequence). The sequenced material came from blood. The clonotype comes from a man aged 25 to 40 in good health. The chain employs TRBV20-1 and TRBJ2-3, with 10 bases that match TRBD1. CDR3 bases: TGCAGTGCCTTGGACAGGGGGGATGGCACAGATACGCAGTATTTT. This gives the protein CSALDRGDGTDTQYF.